This T cell receptor beta chain appears in the sequencing data of a study of T cell responses to AZD1222 COVID-19 vaccine. Whole-study context: Pooling covered second doses at about 4 or about 12 weeks. Findings of the study overall: After the peak T cell response, and only then, were repertoires sampled. Compared with day 0, the breadth and depth of the Spike-specific TCR repertoire rose significantly after two doses of AZD1222. White British donors predominated, females outnumbered males, and clonal diversity was possibly underestimated.

As for this clone: Its specificity is not known. At one of its ends the junction is not consistent with the germline gene, which may arise from a read error. The sample has other DNA sequences that encode this CDR3 too.

The CDR3 loop spans 13 amino acids. The germline CDR1 and CDR2 sequences are LGHNA and YSLEER. Sequencing was performed with immunoSEQ multiplex PCR; in TCRdb, only in-frame clones are kept and a portion is missing. There are around 92,000 clones in the sample; 91% occur only once, and under 10% lies in the top ten. Material: peripheral blood, obtained on day 0 of AZD1222 vaccination. V gene TRBV4-3 combines with J gene TRBJ2-4; D gene uncertain. The sequence came from an adult in good health. The CDR3 sequence: CASSLTHRNIQYF. The CDR3 DNA reads as TGCGCCAGTAGCCTAACACATAGAAACATTCAGTACTTC.